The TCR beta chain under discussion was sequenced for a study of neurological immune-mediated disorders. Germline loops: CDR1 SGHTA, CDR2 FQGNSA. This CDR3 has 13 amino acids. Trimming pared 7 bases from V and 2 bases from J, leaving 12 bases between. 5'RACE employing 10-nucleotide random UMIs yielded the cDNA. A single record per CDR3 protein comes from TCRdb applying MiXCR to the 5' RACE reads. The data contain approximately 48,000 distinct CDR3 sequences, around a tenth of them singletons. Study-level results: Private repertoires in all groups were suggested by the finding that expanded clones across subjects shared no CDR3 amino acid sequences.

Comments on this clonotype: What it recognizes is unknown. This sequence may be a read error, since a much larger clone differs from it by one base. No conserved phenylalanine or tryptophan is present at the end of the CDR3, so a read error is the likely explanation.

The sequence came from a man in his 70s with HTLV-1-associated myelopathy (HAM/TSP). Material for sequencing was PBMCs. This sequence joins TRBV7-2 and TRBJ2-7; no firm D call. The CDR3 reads CASTLDSPYEQYY. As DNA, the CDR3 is TGTGCCAGCACCCTAGACTCTCCCTACGAGCAGTACTAC.